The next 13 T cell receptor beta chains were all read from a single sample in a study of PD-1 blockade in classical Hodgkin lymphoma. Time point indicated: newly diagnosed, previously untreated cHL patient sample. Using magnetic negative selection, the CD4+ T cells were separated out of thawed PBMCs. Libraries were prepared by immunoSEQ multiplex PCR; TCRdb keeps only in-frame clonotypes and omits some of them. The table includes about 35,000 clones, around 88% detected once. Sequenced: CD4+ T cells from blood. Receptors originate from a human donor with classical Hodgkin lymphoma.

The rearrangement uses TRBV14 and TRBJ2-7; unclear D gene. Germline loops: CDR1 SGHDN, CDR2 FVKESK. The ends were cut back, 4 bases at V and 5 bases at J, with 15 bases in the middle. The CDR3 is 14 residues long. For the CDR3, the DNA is TGTGCCAGCAGCCTTTACTCGGGCGTCCACGAGCAGTACTTC. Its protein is CASSLYSGVHEQYF.

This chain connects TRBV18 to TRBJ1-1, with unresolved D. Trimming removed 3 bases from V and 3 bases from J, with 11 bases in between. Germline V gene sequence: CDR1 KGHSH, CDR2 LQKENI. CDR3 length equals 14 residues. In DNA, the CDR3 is TGTGCCAGCTCACCCTTGATTGCGGACACTGAAGCTTTCTTT. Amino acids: CASSPLIADTEAFF.

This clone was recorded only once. Here the CDR3 reads CASINSGTGPYNEQFF. CDR3 DNA sequence: TGTGCCAGCATTAACTCCGGGACAGGCCCCTACAATGAGCAGTTCTTC. The chain links TRBV28 to TRBJ2-1; the match to TRBD1 covers 8 bases. The V and J ends lost 7 bases and 2 bases, in that order; junction bases with no gene match: 10. Germline V gene sequence: CDR1 MDHEN, CDR2 SYDVKM. The CDR3 spans 16 residues.

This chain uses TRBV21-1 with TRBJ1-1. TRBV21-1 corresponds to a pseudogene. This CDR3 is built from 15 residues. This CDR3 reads CASSKVKGPNTEAFF. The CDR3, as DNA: TGTGCCAGCAGCAAAGTAAAGGGTCCGAACACTGAAGCTTTCTTT.

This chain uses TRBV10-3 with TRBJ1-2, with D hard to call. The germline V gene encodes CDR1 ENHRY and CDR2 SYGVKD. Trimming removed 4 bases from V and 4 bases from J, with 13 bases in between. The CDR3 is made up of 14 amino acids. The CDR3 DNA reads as TGTGCCATCAGTGGAGAGGCCGGGAGCTATGGCTACACCTTC. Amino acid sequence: CAISGEAGSYGYTF.

CDR3 in amino acids: CASGLYEQYF. CDR3 coding DNA: TGTGCCAGCGGGCTCTACGAGCAGTACTTC. The chain links TRBV27 to TRBJ2-7; D gene ambiguous. Germline-derived CDR1 and CDR2 are MNHEY and SMNVEV (reference sequence). The CDR3 has 10 amino acids. Trimming removed 8 bases at V and 3 bases at J, with 5 bases between.

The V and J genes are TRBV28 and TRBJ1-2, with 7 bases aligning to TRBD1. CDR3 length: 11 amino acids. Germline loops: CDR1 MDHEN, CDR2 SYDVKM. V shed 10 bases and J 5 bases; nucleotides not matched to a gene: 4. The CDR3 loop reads CATQGGYGYTF. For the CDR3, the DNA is TGTGCCACCCAGGGGGGTTATGGCTACACCTTC.

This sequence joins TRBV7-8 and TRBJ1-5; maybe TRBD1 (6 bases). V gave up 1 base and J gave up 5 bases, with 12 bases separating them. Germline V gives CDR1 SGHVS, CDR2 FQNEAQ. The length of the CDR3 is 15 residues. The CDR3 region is CASSLVGGSHQPQHF. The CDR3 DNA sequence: TGTGCCAGCAGCTTAGTAGGGGGGAGTCATCAGCCCCAGCATTTT.

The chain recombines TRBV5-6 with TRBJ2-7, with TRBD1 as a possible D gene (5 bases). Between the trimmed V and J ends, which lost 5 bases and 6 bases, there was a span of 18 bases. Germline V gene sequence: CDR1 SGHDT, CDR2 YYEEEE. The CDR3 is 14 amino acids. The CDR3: CASSRAHQGSEQYF. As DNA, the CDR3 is TGTGCCAGCAGTCGGGCCCACCAGGGTTCCGAGCAGTACTTC.

Here the CDR3 DNA reads TGTGCCAGCAGCTCAGGGGCGGGGGATAATTCACCCCTCCACTTT. Its protein product is CASSSGAGDNSPLHF. The chain couples TRBV11-3 to TRBJ1-6; D possibly corresponds to TRBD1 (6 bases). The V gene lost 4 bases and the J gene lost 5 bases, with 12 bases spanning the gap. The germline gives CDR1 SGHNT, CDR2 YENEEA. CDR3 length: 15 amino acids.

The CDR3 region is CASSDHPRDYYEQYF. The CDR3 nucleotides read TGTGCCAGCAGCGATCACCCGCGGGACTACTACGAGCAGTACTTC. The V call is TRBV9, the J call TRBJ2-7; the match to TRBD2 covers 7 bases. This CDR3 comprises 15 residues. The germline V gene encodes CDR1 SGDLS and CDR2 YYNGEE. V was clipped by 3 bases and J by 3 bases; unmatched bases: 9.

The CDR3 bases are TGTGCCAGCAGGGGGGGGACAGGCTCCTACGAGCAGTACTTC. Protein: CASRGGTGSYEQYF. The chain couples TRBV25-1 to TRBJ2-7; D may be TRBD1 (8 bases). Germline loops: CDR1 MGHDK, CDR2 SYGVNS. V was cut by 6 bases and J by 0 bases, with 12 bases left in between. CDR3 length equals 14 residues.

The CDR3 DNA follows: TGTGCCAGCAGAGACCTTGATAGCAATCAGCCCCAGCATTTT. This translates into CASRDLDSNQPQHF. The rearrangement links TRBV6-5 to TRBJ1-5, with no clear D. The germline V and J ends were trimmed by 6 bases and 0 bases, with 9 bases remaining between them. This CDR3 has 14 amino acids. From germline, CDR1 is MNHEY and CDR2 SVGAGI.